The TCR beta chain described here comes from a study of T cell changes during pregnancy in multiple sclerosis. Germline V gene data show CDR1 as SGHRS and CDR2 as YFSETQ. This CDR3 has 16 residues. V was pared by 2 bases and J by 5 bases, with 14 bases between. TCRdb keeps only in-frame clones here, not all; method: immunoSEQ multiplex PCR. The table records roughly 90,000 clones, less than 95% of them present only once. The sample was peripheral blood, taken before pregnancy. The chain uses TRBV5-1 and TRBJ1-6; D may be TRBD1 (5 bases). This clonotype originated in a female donor with multiple sclerosis, enrolled in a pregnancy study. The CDR3 nucleotides are TGCGCCAGCAGCTTTGATCGACAGCCGAATAATTCACCCCTCCACTTT. This codes for CASSFDRQPNNSPLHF.